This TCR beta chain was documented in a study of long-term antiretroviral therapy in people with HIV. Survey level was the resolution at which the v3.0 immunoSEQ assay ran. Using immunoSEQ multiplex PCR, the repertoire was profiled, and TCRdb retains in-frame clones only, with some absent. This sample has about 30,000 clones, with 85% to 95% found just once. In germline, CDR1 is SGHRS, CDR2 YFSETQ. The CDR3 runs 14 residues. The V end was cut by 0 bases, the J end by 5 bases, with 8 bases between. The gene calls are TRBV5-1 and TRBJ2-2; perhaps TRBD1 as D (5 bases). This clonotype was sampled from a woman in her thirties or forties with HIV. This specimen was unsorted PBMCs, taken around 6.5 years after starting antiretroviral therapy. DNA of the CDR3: TGCGCCAGCAGCTTGGAGGGGCGAACCGGGGAGCTGTTTTTT. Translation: CASSLEGRTGELFF.